One and the same sample provided the 17 T cell receptor beta chains below, sequenced in a study of spatial heterogeneity in lung cancer. TCRdb analysed the 5' RACE reads with MiXCR anew, one entry per CDR3 protein. The sample includes about 4,000 distinct CDR3 sequences, approximately 11% of them seen just once. Their antigens are not known. Documented time point: sample taken at primary tumor resection. General study findings and limits: Counts of expanded intratumoral alpha and beta TCRs tracked tumor mutation counts.

The sequenced sample was lung tumor tissue, obtained at surgery. The receptors stem from a male donor with early-stage non-small cell lung cancer.

This clonotype was seen only a few times. This chain joins TRBV29-1 and TRBJ2-5; maybe TRBD2 (6 bases). CDR1 is SQVTM, CDR2 ANQGSEA, per germline. This CDR3 spans 12 amino acids. Trimming removed 3 bases from V and 3 bases from J, with 8 bases in between. The chain's CDR3 is CSVEEGEETQYF. The CDR3 region has the DNA TGCAGCGTTGAGGAGGGAGAAGAGACCCAGTACTTC.

J is TRBJ2-7 and V is TRBV2; TRBD1 matches at 7 bases. V shed 4 bases, J shed 3 bases, and the junction held 3 bases outside the gene matches. The CDR3 is 13 residues long. Germline V gives CDR1 SNHLY, CDR2 FYNNEI. CDR3 coding DNA: TGTGCCAGCAGTGGGGACAGTTACTACGAGCAGTACGTC. Amino acids: CASSGDSYYEQYV.

The V call is TRBV20-1, the J call TRBJ1-1, with TRBD1 as a possible D gene (5 bases). The V gene lost 2 bases and the J gene lost 1 base, with 11 bases spanning the gap. The germline gives CDR1 DFQATT, CDR2 SNEGSKA (reference sequence). The CDR3 sequence is 14 residues long. The chain's CDR3 is CSARWPGRNTEAFF. CDR3 DNA: TGCAGTGCTAGATGGCCAGGGAGGAACACTGAAGCTTTCTTT.

The chain carries TRBV19 and TRBJ2-6; no reliable D call. The V end was cut by 7 bases, the J end by 2 bases, with 12 bases between. The CDR3 consists of 15 residues. Per the germline V gene, CDR1 is LNHDA and CDR2 is SQIVND (reference sequence). This CDR3 is CASISTSAGANVLTF. CDR3 DNA sequence: TGTGCCAGTATTTCAACCTCGGCTGGGGCCAACGTCCTGACTTTC.

The table lists this clonotype with a few counts. The chain is built from TRBV3-1 and TRBJ2-7; TRBD2 matches at 7 bases. This CDR3 region has 15 residues. CDR1 and CDR2 (germline): LGHDT, YNNKEL (reference sequence). The V and J ends lost 1 base and 0 bases, in that order; junction bases with no gene match: 3. DNA for the CDR3: TGTGCCAGCAGCCAAGGGGCGGGGGTCTCCTACGAGCAGTACTTC. Translated: CASSQGAGVSYEQYF.

Judged by abundance, this clonotype is medium-sized (0.01 to 0.1%). The V gene is TRBV5-1, the J gene TRBJ2-5; D is undetermined. CDR3 length equals 12 residues. Germline V gene lookup returns CDR1 SGHRS and CDR2 YFSETQ. V lost 3 bases and J 0 bases, leaving 3 bases between the germline ends. This CDR3 is CASSWDQETQYF. The CDR3 DNA follows: TGCGCCAGCAGCTGGGACCAAGAGACCCAGTACTTC.

A few counts support this clonotype. The chain is built from TRBV5-1 and TRBJ1-2; 7 nucleotides line up with TRBD1. The CDR3 totals 13 residues. V lost 5 bases, J lost 2 bases, and 3 bases stayed unmatched. The germline V gene has CDR1 SGHRS and CDR2 YFSETQ. CDR3 nucleotides: TGCGCCAGCAGTCAACAGGGGAACTATGGCTACACCTTC. Amino acid sequence: CASSQQGNYGYTF.

This clonotype is medium-sized within its sample. The chain has TRBV9 and TRBJ2-1; 10 bases are a match to TRBD1. CDR1 SGDLS and CDR2 YYNGEE come from the germline V gene. The V and J ends lost 3 bases and 9 bases, in that order; junction bases with no gene match: 9. CDR3 length equals 15 residues. The CDR3 reads CASSGRTGGSVEQFF. For the CDR3, the DNA is TGTGCCAGCAGCGGCCGGACAGGGGGTTCAGTTGAGCAGTTCTTC. Drawing the rest from reference TRBV9 and TRBJ2-1, the complete variable domain is DSGVTQTPKHLITATGQRVTLRCSPRSGDLSVYWYQQSLDQGLQFLIQYYNGEERAKGNILERFSAQQFPDLHSELNLSSLELGDSALYFCASSGRTGGSVEQFFGPGTRLTVL.

This clonotype is medium-sized in the sample. The gene calls are TRBV6-1 and TRBJ2-7; 7 positions match TRBD1. V lost 7 bases, J lost 8 bases, and 14 bases stayed unmatched. The V gene's germline CDR1 is MNHNS and CDR2 SASEGT. The CDR3 is made up of 14 amino acids. The CDR3 region is CASIPGQQTDKQYF. CDR3 DNA sequence: TGTGCCAGCATCCCGGGACAGCAGACAGACAAGCAGTACTTC.

This clonotype was counted between two and nine times. The J gene is TRBJ1-4, the V gene TRBV7-9; D uncertain. V was trimmed by 2 bases and J by 4 bases, leaving 11 bases between them. Germline V gene data show CDR1 as SEHNR and CDR2 as FQNEAQ (reference sequence). The CDR3 contains 15 residues. The CDR3 nucleotides are TGTGCCAGCAGCTTATTTGAGACGGTTAATGAAAAACTGTTTTTT. Its translation: CASSLFETVNEKLFF.

The chain uses TRBV7-2 and TRBJ1-1; 8 bases fit TRBD1. CDR3 length equals 16 residues. Per germline, CDR1 SGHTA and CDR2 FQGNSA. V gave up 3 bases and J gave up 2 bases; unmatched junction bases: 8. The CDR3 coding sequence is TGTGCCAGCAGCTTCAGGGTGGACAGGGTAAACACTGAAGCTTTCTTT. It yields the protein CASSFRVDRVNTEAFF.

The sample holds a few counts of this clonotype. V is TRBV14 and J is TRBJ1-1; 8 bases agree with TRBD1. CDR1 SGHDN and CDR2 FVKESK come from the germline V gene. The ends lost 6 bases at V and 8 bases at J; junction bases unmatched: 14. This CDR3 has 15 residues. The CDR3 nucleotides read TGTGCCAGCAGTCAGGGGTGGCAGGGGGCATGGGAAGCTTTCTTT. Translation gives CASSQGWQGAWEAFF. The full variable domain, rest sourced from reference TRBV14 and TRBJ1-1, is EAGVTQFPSHSVIEKGQTVTLRCDPISGHDNLYWYRRVMGKEIKFLLHFVKESKQDESGMPNNRFLAERTGGTYSTLKVQPAELEDSGVYFCASSQGWQGAWEAFFGQGTRLTVV.

This clonotype was detected a few times. The V gene is TRBV11-2, the J gene TRBJ1-2; maybe TRBD1 (5 bases). The CDR3 totals 13 residues. Trimming stripped 6 bases from V and 6 bases from J, with 14 bases between. Germline-derived CDR1 and CDR2 are SGHAT and FQNNGV. This CDR3 is CASSIRGTDGYTF. CDR3 bases: TGTGCCAGCAGTATTAGAGGGACGGATGGCTACACCTTC. Complete variable domain (other parts from reference TRBV11-2 and TRBJ1-2): EAGVAQSPRYKIIEKRQSVAFWCNPISGHATLYWYQQILGQGPKLLIQFQNNGVVDDSQLPKDRFSAERLKGVDSTLKIQPAKLEDSAVYLCASSIRGTDGYTFGSGTRLTVV.

By share, this clonotype counts as medium-sized. The rearrangement uses TRBV20-1 and TRBJ2-1; weak D call: TRBD1 (6 bases). Trimming removed 6 bases from V and 9 bases from J, with 24 bases in between. The CDR3 covers 15 residues. CDR1 is DFQATT, CDR2 SNEGSKA, per germline (reference sequence). CDR3 loop: CSAALRGWRNREQFF. The CDR3 nucleotides are TGCAGTGCCGCACTCAGGGGTTGGCGAAATCGTGAGCAGTTCTTC.

Regarding this clonotype: Relative to the germline gene, one junction end is altered; a read error may explain this. The CDR3 nucleotides are TGTGCTAGCAGCTTAGGAGGGGACGAGGGGACCCAGTACTTC. Translation gives CASSLGGDEGTQYF. The chain is built from TRBV7-7 and TRBJ2-5, with a tentative D call TRBD2 (6 bases). The CDR3 is 14 residues long. Germline loops: CDR1 SSHAT, CDR2 FNYEAQ (reference sequence). Combining the CDR3 with reference TRBV7-7 and TRBJ2-5 gives the whole variable domain GAGVSQSPRYKVTKRGQDVTLRCDPISSHATLYWYQQALGQGPEFLTYFNYEAQPDKSGLPSDRFSAERPEGSISTLTIQRTEQRDSAMYRCASSLGGDEGTQYFGPGTRLLVL.

In its sample, this clonotype is medium-sized (0.01 to 0.1%). The chain links TRBV7-9 to TRBJ2-1; 14 bases are a match to TRBD2. Germline V CDR1 and CDR2: SEHNR, FQNEAQ (reference sequence). The J segment lost 1 base and the V segment lost 3 bases, leaving 2 bases of the junction unmatched. CDR3 length: 17 amino acids. In DNA, the CDR3 is TGTGCCAGCAGCTTGGGACTAGCGGGAGCATCCTACAATGAGCAGTTCTTC. Its translation: CASSLGLAGASYNEQFF.

The rearrangement links TRBV29-1 to TRBJ1-4; perhaps TRBD1 as D (5 bases). The germline V gene has CDR1 SQVTM and CDR2 ANQGSEA. V lost 6 bases and J lost 5, with 13 bases in between. There are 13 residues in the CDR3. The CDR3 nucleotides are TGCAGCGTGGGACCCCAGCTGAATGAAAAACTGTTTTTT. Translated: CSVGPQLNEKLFF. The full variable domain, with the rest looked up from reference TRBV29-1 and TRBJ1-4, is SAVISQKPSRDICQRGTSLTIQCQVDSQVTMMFWYRQQPGQSLTLIATANQGSEATYESGFVIDKFPISRPNLTFSTLTVSNMSPEDSSIYLCSVGPQLNEKLFFGSGTQLSVL.